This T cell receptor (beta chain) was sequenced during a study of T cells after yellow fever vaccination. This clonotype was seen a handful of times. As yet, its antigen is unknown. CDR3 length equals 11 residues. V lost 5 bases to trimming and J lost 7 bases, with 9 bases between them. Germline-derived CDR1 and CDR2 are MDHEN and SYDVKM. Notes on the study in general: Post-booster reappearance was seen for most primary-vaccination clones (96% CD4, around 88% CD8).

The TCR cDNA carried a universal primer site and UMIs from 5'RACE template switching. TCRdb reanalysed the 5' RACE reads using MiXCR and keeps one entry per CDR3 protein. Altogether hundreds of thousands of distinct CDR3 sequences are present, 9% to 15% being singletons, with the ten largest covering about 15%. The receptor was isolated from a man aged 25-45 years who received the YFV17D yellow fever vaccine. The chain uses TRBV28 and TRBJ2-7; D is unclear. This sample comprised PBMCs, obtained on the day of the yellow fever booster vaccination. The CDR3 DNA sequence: TGTGCCAGCAGTCCCCTCCTAGAGCAGTACTTC. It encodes CASSPLLEQYF. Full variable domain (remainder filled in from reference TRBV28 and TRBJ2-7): DVKVTQSSRYLVKRTGEKVFLECVQDMDHENMFWYRQDPGLGLRLIYFSYDVKMKEKGDIPEGYSVSREKKERFSLILESASTNQTSMYLCASSPLLEQYFGPGTRLTVT.